This TCR beta chain comes out of a study of blood T cell repertoires in COVID-19. Study-wide context: Nucleic acid was either cDNA or gDNA, and it came from T cells, B-cell-depleted T cells, or PBMCs.

Per the original data handling: Scientists estimated how many nucleated cells there were by amplifying reference gene primers. Only in-frame clones appear in the TCRdb table, and some are missing; sequencing was by immunoSEQ multiplex PCR. V, J and clone size were drawn from that table, and D and trimming were deduced from the DNA. The sample shows approximately 500,000 clones, about 89% of them seen only once. Comments on this clone: The same CDR3 is also encoded by other DNA sequences in this sample.

Germline CDR1 and CDR2: MGHRA and YSYEKL. The ends lost 0 bases at V and 6 bases at J; junction bases unmatched: 0. The CDR3 loop spans 14 amino acids. The chain couples TRBV4-1 to TRBJ1-2, with TRBD1 identical over 11 bases. The source is a woman aged 45-60 years with COVID-19, enrolled during active disease. Sequenced: peripheral blood. The CDR3 is CASSQEGQGDGYTF. The CDR3 DNA reads as TGCGCCAGCAGCCAAGAGGGACAGGGGGATGGCTACACCTTC.